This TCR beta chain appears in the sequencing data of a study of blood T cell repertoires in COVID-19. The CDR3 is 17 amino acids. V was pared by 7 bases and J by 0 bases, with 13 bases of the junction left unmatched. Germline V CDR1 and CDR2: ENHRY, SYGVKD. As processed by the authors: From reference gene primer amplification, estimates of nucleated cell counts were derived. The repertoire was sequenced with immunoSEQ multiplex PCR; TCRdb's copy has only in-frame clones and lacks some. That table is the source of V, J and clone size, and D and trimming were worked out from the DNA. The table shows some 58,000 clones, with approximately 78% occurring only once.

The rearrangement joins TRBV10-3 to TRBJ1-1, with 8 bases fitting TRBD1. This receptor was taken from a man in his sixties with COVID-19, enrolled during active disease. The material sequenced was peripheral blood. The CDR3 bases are TGTGCCATCACCCTGGGACAGGCGGGACCCTTGAACACTGAAGCTTTCTTT. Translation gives CAITLGQAGPLNTEAFF.